This is a list of T cell receptor beta chains from one sample in a study of CD8 T cells in ankylosing spondylitis. Each CDR3 protein is one row after TCRdb ran MiXCR on the 5' RACE reads. Of about 440,000 distinct CDR3 sequences in the sample, 15% to 20% were seen once. The sample comprised blood, either unsorted or a sorted T cell fraction (not recorded which). Receptors were obtained from a male donor with ankylosing spondylitis. Each CDR3 is given with its conserved first and last residue. A D gene is named only where the DNA matches it firmly. Size is omitted from some rows. Given values are once, few, many or a class for expanded clones.

13,.,TRBJ2-7,TRBV12-3/TRBV12-4,few,CASSVSLPYEQYF,TGTGCCAGCAGTGTGTCCCTCCCCTACGAGCAGTACTTC
15,.,TRBJ1-1,TRBV18,.,CASSPGLSPGTEAFF,TGTGCCAGCTCACCCGGACTTTCCCCGGGGACTGAAGCTTTCTTT
15,.,TRBJ1-2,TRBV7-3,.,CASSPGEGWNYGYTF,TGTGCCAGCAGCCCGGGGGAAGGGTGGAACTATGGCTACACCTTC
18,TRBD1,TRBJ1-1,TRBV12-3/TRBV12-4,few,CASSRQTGGRRLSTEAFF,TGTGCCAGCAGTCGACAGACAGGGGGCAGAAGGTTGAGCACTGAAGCTTTCTTT
18,TRBD2,TRBJ2-7,TRBV29-1,few,CSVGTGLAGQSRSYEQYF,TGCAGCGTCGGGACGGGACTAGCGGGACAATCTCGCTCCTACGAGCAGTACTTC
12,TRBD1,TRBJ2-7,TRBV28,.,CASSTDRGKTDF,TGTGCCAGCAGTACAGACAGGGGAAAGACGGACTTC
15,.,TRBJ1-3,TRBV5-1,few,CASGLQGLTGNTIYF,TGCGCCAGCGGACTACAGGGCCTAACTGGAAACACCATATATTTT
14,.,TRBJ2-2,TRBV3-1,few,CASSQDVRILELFF,TGTGCCAGCAGCCAAGATGTTCGGATTCTGGAGCTGTTTTTT
15,.,TRBJ2-1,TRBV4-3,.,CASSQEFGGAHEQFF,TGCGCCAGCAGCCAAGAATTTGGAGGGGCCCATGAGCAGTTCTTC
16,TRBD1,TRBJ2-7,TRBV18,few,CASSATLPGQGYEQYF,TGTGCCAGCTCCGCTACGTTACCTGGACAGGGGTACGAGCAGTACTTC
15,.,TRBJ1-6,TRBV2,few,CASSPRDTEYSPLHF,TGTGCCAGCAGCCCTCGGGACACGGAATATTCACCCCTCCACTTT
16,.,TRBJ1-1,TRBV20-1,.,CSALTHRRAVGGEAFF,TGCAGTGCTTTAACCCACCGCAGAGCGGTTGGGGGCGAAGCTTTCTTT
15,TRBD1,TRBJ1-6,TRBV12-3/TRBV12-4,few,CASRPGTGDNSPLHF,TGTGCCAGCAGACCAGGGACAGGGGATAATTCACCCCTCCACTTT
13,.,TRBJ1-1,TRBV7-2,few,CASGFTGDTEAFF,TGTGCCAGCGGTTTTACGGGGGACACTGAAGCTTTCTTT
15,TRBD2,TRBJ2-1,TRBV5-1,few,CASSFLLAGNNEQFF,TGCGCCAGCAGCTTTTTATTAGCGGGGAACAATGAGCAGTTCTTC
14,.,TRBJ2-3,TRBV12-3/TRBV12-4,.,CASSLSVSTDTQYF,TGTGCCAGCAGTCTTAGCGTTAGCACAGATACGCAGTATTTT
13,.,TRBJ2-1,TRBV20-1,.,CSATGGIGGEQFF,TGCAGTGCTACGGGCGGTATAGGGGGAGAGCAGTTCTTC
13,.,TRBJ2-1,TRBV2,.,CASRGAAVGEQFF,TGTGCAAGCCGGGGGGCCGCGGTGGGTGAGCAGTTCTTC
13,TRBD1,TRBJ1-6,TRBV6-1,.,CASITGGLSPLHF,TGTGCCAGCATAACAGGGGGTTTATCACCCCTCCACTTT
18,TRBD1,TRBJ2-4,TRBV4-1,.,CASSQDSAGGEAKNIQYF,TGCGCCAGCAGCCAGGACTCTGCAGGGGGTGAGGCCAAAAACATTCAGTACTTC
15,.,TRBJ2-1,TRBV7-3,.,CASSLLPGRYNEQFF,TGTGCCAGCAGCTTGCTGCCGGGGCGGTACAATGAGCAGTTCTTC
14,.,TRBJ1-1,TRBV7-2,.,CASSLRSGGTEAFF,TGTGCCAGCAGCTTGCGGTCCGGGGGGACTGAAGCTTTCTTT
16,.,TRBJ2-4,TRBV5-1,few,CASSLGGIYAKNIQYF,TGCGCCAGCAGCTTGGGAGGGATTTACGCCAAAAACATTCAGTACTTC
10,TRBD2,TRBJ2-1,TRBV7-9,few,CASRGVQQFF,TGTGCCAGTCGGGGGGTTCAGCAGTTCTTC
13,.,TRBJ2-2,TRBV7-3,few,CASSLGGNGELFF,TGTGCCAGCAGCTTAGGGGGGAACGGGGAGCTGTTTTTT
12,.,TRBJ2-5,TRBV10-3,.,CAISGQQETQYF,TGTGCCATCAGTGGGCAGCAAGAGACCCAGTACTTC
12,.,TRBJ2-1,TRBV20-1,few,CSARDRNNEQFF,TGCAGTGCTAGAGATCGGAACAATGAGCAGTTCTTC
15,TRBD1,TRBJ1-5,TRBV7-2,few,CASSLGTGNGQPQHF,TGTGCCAGCAGCTTAGGGACAGGGAATGGTCAGCCCCAGCATTTT
12,.,TRBJ2-3,TRBV7-2,many,CASSSRADTQYF,TGTGCCAGCAGCTCTAGAGCAGATACGCAGTATTTT
14,.,TRBJ1-2,TRBV6-5,.,CASSYYGGDYGYTF,TGTGCCAGCAGTTACTACGGGGGCGACTATGGCTACACCTTC
12,TRBD1,TRBJ1-2,TRBV20-1,many,CSARQGQGRYTF,TGCAGTGCTAGACAGGGACAGGGAAGGTACACCTTC
16,.,TRBJ1-6,TRBV28,few,CASSSLRGGNNSPLHF,TGTGCCAGCAGTTCACTGAGAGGTGGGAATAATTCACCCCTCCACTTT
15,.,TRBJ1-6,TRBV11-2,many,CASSFQSSYNSPLHF,TGTGCCAGCAGCTTCCAGAGCTCCTATAATTCACCCCTCCACTTT
15,TRBD1,TRBJ1-1,TRBV3-1,few,CASSPSGTGATEAFF,TGTGCCAGCAGCCCGTCCGGGACAGGGGCAACTGAAGCTTTCTTT
18,TRBD2,TRBJ2-3,TRBV20-1,many,CSASLIPRDYTYTDTQYF,TGCAGTGCTAGCCTCATTCCCCGGGACTACACTTACACAGATACGCAGTATTTT
15,TRBD2,TRBJ2-1,TRBV4-1,.,CASSHLAGGHNEQFF,TGCGCCAGCAGCCACTTAGCGGGGGGCCACAATGAGCAGTTCTTC
13,.,TRBJ1-5,TRBV2,.,CASSEGEYQPQHF,TGTGCCAGCAGTGAAGGCGAATATCAGCCCCAGCATTTT
14,.,TRBJ2-1,TRBV29-1,many,CSVVSGDLGNEQFF,TGCAGCGTTGTATCCGGGGATCTGGGGAATGAGCAGTTCTTC
12,.,TRBJ2-3,TRBV5-1,.,CASRSTGDTQYF,TGCGCCAGCAGGTCTACGGGTGATACGCAGTATTTT
18,TRBD2,TRBJ2-3,TRBV6-5,.,CASSYSSVAGAGRDTQYF,TGTGCCAGCAGTTACTCTTCTGTAGCGGGGGCCGGGCGGGATACGCAGTATTTT
13,.,TRBJ2-7,TRBV11-2,.,CASSAQTGGAQYF,TGTGCCAGCAGCGCCCAGACGGGGGGCGCGCAGTACTTC
15,.,TRBJ2-7,TRBV6-1,few,CASNPSRGSLSEQYF,TGTGCCAGCAACCCCTCAAGGGGCAGCCTCAGCGAGCAGTACTTC
11,.,TRBJ1-1,TRBV2,few,CASVRANEAFF,TGTGCCAGTGTAAGAGCGAATGAAGCTTTCTTT
14,.,TRBJ2-1,TRBV20-1,.,CSARDRTWVHEQFF,TGCAGTGCTAGAGATCGGACATGGGTCCATGAGCAGTTCTTC
14,TRBD1,TRBJ2-1,TRBV29-1,.,CSVEPRQGRNEQFF,TGCAGCGTTGAACCTAGACAGGGTCGGAATGAGCAGTTCTTC
14,.,TRBJ1-6,TRBV5-1,.,CASSYTVSGSPLHF,TGCGCCAGCAGTTACACCGTGAGTGGTTCACCCCTCCACTTT
14,TRBD1,TRBJ1-1,TRBV7-2,.,CASSFDRGRTEAFF,TGTGCCAGCAGCTTTGACAGGGGGCGCACTGAAGCTTTCTTT
12,.,TRBJ2-1,TRBV25-1,.,CASSEYVGGQFF,TGTGCCAGCAGTGAATATGTGGGGGGGCAGTTCTTC
13,.,TRBJ2-1,TRBV7-9,few,CASSSGAYNEQFF,TGTGCCAGCAGCTCCGGGGCATACAATGAGCAGTTCTTC
15,TRBD2,TRBJ2-7,TRBV14,.,CASSHPSGSHGEQYF,TGTGCCAGCAGCCATCCCAGCGGGAGTCATGGGGAGCAGTACTTC
13,.,TRBJ2-1,TRBV6-2/TRBV6-3,few,CASSYSQNNEQFF,TGTGCCAGCAGTTACTCGCAGAACAATGAGCAGTTCTTC
16,.,TRBJ1-5,TRBV7-9,.,CASSLGSGPTNQPQHF,TGTGCCAGCAGCTTAGGTTCTGGGCCGACCAATCAGCCCCAGCATTTT
14,TRBD1,TRBJ2-7,TRBV20-1,.,CSARIDRGSYEQYF,TGCAGTGCTAGGATCGACAGGGGATCCTACGAGCAGTACTTC
15,.,TRBJ2-7,TRBV28,few,CASSFGGTRSYEQYF,TGTGCCAGCAGTTTTGGGGGAACCCGATCCTACGAGCAGTACTTC
13,.,TRBJ1-1,TRBV20-1,few,CSRLYGPRSEAFF,TGCAGTAGACTGTACGGACCCCGGTCTGAAGCTTTCTTT